This TCR beta chain was sequenced during a study of CD8 T cells in Susac syndrome (dated by TCRdb to about 2019). With regard to the full study: Of the Susac syndrome patients who were sequenced, under 10 were in clinical remission while 5 or 6 had clinically active disease. The study used repertoire sequencing to test whether antigen drove CD8+ T cell activation and differentiation in Susac syndrome. Susac syndrome patients were therapy-naive, on corticosteroids (some also receiving IVIg), or on IVIg alone at blood withdrawal.

High-throughput TCR beta sequencing profiled peripheral blood CD8+ and CD4+ T cells from healthy donors, Susac syndrome patients and multiple sclerosis patients. The Susac syndrome patients fulfilled recently defined diagnostic criteria for either definite or probable disease. Bulk CD8+ and CD4+ T cells were purified by magnetic negative isolation, while CD8+ TEMRA cells were enriched using FACS. Blood was drawn into EDTA tubes, processed within 24 hours, and PBMCs were isolated by density gradient centrifugation. PBMCs intended for TCR sequencing were cryopreserved in liquid nitrogen and were subsequently thawed in a 37 degrees C water bath. The sorted or isolated CD4+, CD8+ and CD8+ TEMRA cells reached a purity of at least 90%. Paper-wide results and their limitations: In the CD4+ T cell repertoire of Susac syndrome patients, clonal expansion was not detected. The TCR sequencing and HLA analysis was acknowledged to have included a relatively small number of individuals.

As regards this clonotype: Its specific antigen is unknown. Nothing much larger sits one base from this clone, and base qualities are not available.

V was cut back by 2 bases and J by 1 base, leaving a gap of 19 bases between them. Taken from cysteine to phenylalanine, the CDR3 has 18 residues. Solely the CDR3 DNA is kept, with 54 bases framed from the first base. The germline V gene specifies SNHLY as CDR1 and FYNNEI as CDR2. RNA was extracted with the RNeasy kit and about 0.5 to 1 ug was reverse transcribed using random hexamers. The immunoSEQ multiplex PCR assay, covering 54 Vbeta and 13 Jbeta segments, was used to amplify TCR beta CDR3 regions. PCR amplification bias was corrected using a synthetic template baseline for primer optimization and computational correction. Regarding the original processing steps: Reads were annotated to V, D and J genes according to IMGT and were analyzed with immunoSEQ Analyzer, with only productive sequences retained. Clonality was computed as one minus Shannon entropy normalized by log2 of the number of productive unique sequences. For each patient and control, public and private clones were evaluated within the 100 most prevalent clones. Clones were defined as Susac-specific when absent from the healthy and MS cohorts, from some 1,100 published viral clones and from other ImmuneACCESS disease sequences. TCRdb trimmed public reads at Q25 via fastp, called clones via MiXCR and kept in-frame beta chains. Every distinct CDR3 protein forms one entry, paired with its most common genes and DNA. The V and J calls here are based on TCRdb, not the publication. Present in this sample are some 180,000 distinct CDR3 sequences, over 75% of which were seen just once. Approximately 0.09% of the sample belongs to the ten largest clones.

This chain joins TRBV2 to TRBJ2-3; the D gene is perhaps TRBD2, from 6 matching bases. This clonotype was sampled from a human donor with Susac syndrome. The sample comprised CD4+ T cells from PBMCs. The base sequence is TGTGCCAGCAGTGAACGGGGAGGATACCAGTGGGGCACAGATACGCAGTATTTT. The translation is CASSERGGYQWGTDTQYF.